The following is a T cell receptor (beta chain) sequence with its context. Antigen unknown. The data derive from a study of TIL therapy for anti-PD-1-resistant metastatic lung cancer. Overall study findings and caveats: The baseline peripheral repertoire was partially replaced by infused TIL clonotypes that later decayed.

Germline lookup yields CDR1 LNHDA and CDR2 SQIVND (reference sequence). V was pared by 3 bases and J by 2 bases, with 8 bases between. CDR3 length: 13 residues. Time point here: pre-treatment sample, taken before nivolumab and TIL therapy. Enrollment ran from 2017 to January 2020. This was the immunoSEQ v3 assay. Sequencing depth was approximately 2 million read pairs for survey level, roughly 5-6.5 million for deep. This table comes from immunoSEQ multiplex PCR, and its TCRdb copy is limited to in-frame clones, with some not included. Of 16,000 or so clones listed, approximately 69% were seen once; the top ten hold 35% to 45%.

The sequenced sample was blood, obtained at baseline. J is TRBJ2-7 and V is TRBV19; no reliable D call. The TCR sequence derives from a person between 25 and 79 years old with non-small cell lung cancer. The CDR3 loop reads CASSIGRPYEQYF. CDR3 coding DNA: TGTGCCAGTAGTATCGGCAGGCCCTACGAGCAGTACTTC.